This T cell receptor beta chain came from a study of blood T cell repertoires in COVID-19. The wider study: Some COVID-19 samples were acute and others convalescent; all came from the United States, Italy and Spain. T cells, B-cell-depleted T cells, or PBMCs supplied cDNA or gDNA.

Original processing notes: Estimation of nucleated cell counts relied on the amplification of reference gene primers. TCRdb's copy holds only in-frame clones and misses some; the assay was immunoSEQ multiplex PCR. That table furnishes V, J and clone size, whereas the DNA furnished D and trimming. Here the sample spans about 140,000 clones, 88% being singletons. CDR3 size: 18 residues. J gave up 6 bases and V 10 bases, and 26 bases lay outside the gene matches. Germline V lookup: CDR1 SNHLY, CDR2 FYNNEI. The sample comprised peripheral blood. This TCR was sampled from a woman between 45 and 65 years old with acute or convalescent COVID-19. V and J are TRBV2 and TRBJ1-1; 7 bases line up with TRBD1. CDR3 sequence: CATSDPPTGNHPTPEAFF. CDR3 bases: TGTGCCACTTCCGACCCCCCGACAGGGAACCACCCTACCCCTGAAGCTTTCTTT.